This T cell receptor (beta chain) was sequenced during a study of T cell changes during pregnancy in multiple sclerosis (dated by TCRdb to the late 2010s). Some background on the complete study: The study looked at changes in the T cell repertoire across pregnancy in women with multiple sclerosis.

V loses 6 bases at its end and J loses 4 bases; junction bases beyond the gene matches: 12. Its CDR3 holds 15 amino acids, cysteine through phenylalanine. Left in the record is the CDR3 DNA by itself, 45 bases read in frame from the first base. CDR1 and CDR2 (WSHSY, SAAADI) derive from the germline V gene. A remark on this clone: The antigen it binds to is not known. No base quality information exists; no much larger clone differs at one position.

Libraries were built with the immunoSEQ multiplex PCR assay. TCRdb took over this immuneACCESS table, retaining in-frame rearrangements with V and J assigned. Such tables are incomplete; in checked studies, under half of the missing clones stem from an unresolved V gene, and the remainder is unexplained. This sample lists over 35,000 clones; 90% were detected once. In total, the top ten clones hold 0.57% of the sample. Here the sequenced sample was CD4+ T cells from peripheral blood mononuclear cells, taken in the second trimester of pregnancy. The sequence links TRBV10-2 to TRBJ2-7, with 7 central nucleotides matching TRBD2. The clonotype comes from a female donor with multiple sclerosis, enrolled in a pregnancy study. The CDR3 protein sequence reads: CASRGWGEGPYEQYF. The DNA sequence is as follows: TGCGCCAGCAGGGGATGGGGGGAGGGCCCATACGAGCAGTACTTC.